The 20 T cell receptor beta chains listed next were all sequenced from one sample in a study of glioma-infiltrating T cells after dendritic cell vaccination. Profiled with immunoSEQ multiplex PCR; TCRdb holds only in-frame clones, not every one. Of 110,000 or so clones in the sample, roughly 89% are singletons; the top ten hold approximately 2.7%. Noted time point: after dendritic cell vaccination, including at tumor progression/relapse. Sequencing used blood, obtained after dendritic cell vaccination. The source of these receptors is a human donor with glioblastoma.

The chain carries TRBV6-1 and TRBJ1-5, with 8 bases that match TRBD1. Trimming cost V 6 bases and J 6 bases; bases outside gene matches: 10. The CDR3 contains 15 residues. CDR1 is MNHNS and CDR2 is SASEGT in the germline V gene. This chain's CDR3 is CASSYRTGLSQPQHF. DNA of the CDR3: TGTGCCAGCAGCTATAGGACAGGGCTTAGTCAGCCCCAGCATTTT.

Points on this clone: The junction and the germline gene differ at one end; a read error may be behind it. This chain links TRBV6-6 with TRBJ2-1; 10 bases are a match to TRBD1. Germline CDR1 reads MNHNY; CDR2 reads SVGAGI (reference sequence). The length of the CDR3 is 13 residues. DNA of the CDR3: TGTGCCAGCAGATACTCGGAGGGGACAGGGGAGTTCTTC. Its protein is CASRYSEGTGEFF.

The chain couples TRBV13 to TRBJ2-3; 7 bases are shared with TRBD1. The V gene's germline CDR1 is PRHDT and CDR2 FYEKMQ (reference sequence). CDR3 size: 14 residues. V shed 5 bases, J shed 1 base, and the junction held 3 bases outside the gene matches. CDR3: CASSIGQGTDTQYF. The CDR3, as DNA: TGTGCCAGCAGCATCGGACAGGGCACAGATACGCAGTATTTT.

The CDR3 reads CASSSDSNTGELFF. In DNA, the CDR3 is TGTGCCAGCAGTTCGGACTCGAACACCGGGGAGCTGTTTTTT. The chain couples TRBV6-6 to TRBJ2-2; a weak D match, TRBD2 (5 bases). The germline V gene encodes CDR1 MNHNY and CDR2 SVGAGI (reference sequence). V lost 4 bases, J lost 0 bases, and 6 bases lay in between. The CDR3 totals 14 residues.

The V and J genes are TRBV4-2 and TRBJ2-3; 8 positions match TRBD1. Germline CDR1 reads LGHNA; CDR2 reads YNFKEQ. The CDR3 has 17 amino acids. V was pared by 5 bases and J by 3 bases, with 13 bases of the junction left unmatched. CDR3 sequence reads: CASSYGAQGARTDTQYF. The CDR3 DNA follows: TGTGCCAGCAGCTACGGGGCTCAGGGGGCGCGAACAGATACGCAGTATTTT.

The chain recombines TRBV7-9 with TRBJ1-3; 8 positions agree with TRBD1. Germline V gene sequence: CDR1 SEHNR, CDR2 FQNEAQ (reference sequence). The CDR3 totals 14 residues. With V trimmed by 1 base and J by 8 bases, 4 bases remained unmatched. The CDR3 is CASSLVDREDTIYF. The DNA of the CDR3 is TGTGCCAGCAGCTTAGTGGACAGGGAGGACACCATATATTTT.

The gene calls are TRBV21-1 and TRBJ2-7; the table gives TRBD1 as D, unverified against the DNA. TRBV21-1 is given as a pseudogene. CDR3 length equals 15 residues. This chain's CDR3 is CASNPRTGDEYEQYF. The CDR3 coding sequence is TGTGCCAGCAACCCACGGACAGGGGACGAGTACGAGCAGTACTTC.

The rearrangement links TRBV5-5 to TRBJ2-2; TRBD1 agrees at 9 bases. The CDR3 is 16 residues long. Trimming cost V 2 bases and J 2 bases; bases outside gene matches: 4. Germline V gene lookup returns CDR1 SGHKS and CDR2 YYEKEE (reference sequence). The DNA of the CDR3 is TGTGCCAGCAGCTTCGGACAGGGGCGAAACACCGGGGAGCTGTTTTTT. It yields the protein CASSFGQGRNTGELFF.

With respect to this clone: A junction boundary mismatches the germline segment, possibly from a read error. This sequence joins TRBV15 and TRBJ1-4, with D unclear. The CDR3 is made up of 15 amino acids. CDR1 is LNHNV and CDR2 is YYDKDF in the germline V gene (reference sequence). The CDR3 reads CATSRDGVTYEKLFF. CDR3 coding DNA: TGTGCCACCAGCAGAGATGGAGTAACTTATGAAAAACTGTTTTTT.

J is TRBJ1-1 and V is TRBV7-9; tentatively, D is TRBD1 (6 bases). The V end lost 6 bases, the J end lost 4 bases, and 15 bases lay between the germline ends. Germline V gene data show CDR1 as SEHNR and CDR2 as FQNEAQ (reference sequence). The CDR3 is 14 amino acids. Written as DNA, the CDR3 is TGTGCCAGCAGACTCACAGGGATGGGCACTGAAGCTTTCTTT. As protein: CASRLTGMGTEAFF.

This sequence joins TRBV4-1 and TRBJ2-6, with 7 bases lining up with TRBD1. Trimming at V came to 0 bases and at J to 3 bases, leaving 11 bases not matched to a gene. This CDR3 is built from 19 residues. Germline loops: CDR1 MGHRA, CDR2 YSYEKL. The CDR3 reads CASSQDYNRGAGGANVLTF. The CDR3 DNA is TGCGCCAGCAGCCAAGATTACAACAGGGGAGCAGGTGGGGCCAACGTCCTGACTTTC.

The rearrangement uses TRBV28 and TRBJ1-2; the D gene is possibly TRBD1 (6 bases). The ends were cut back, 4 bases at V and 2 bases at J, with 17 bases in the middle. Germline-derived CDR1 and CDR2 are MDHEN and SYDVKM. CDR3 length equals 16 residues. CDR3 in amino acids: CASSSPPTTGNYGYTF. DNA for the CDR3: TGTGCCAGCAGTTCCCCCCCCACGACAGGAAACTATGGCTACACCTTC.

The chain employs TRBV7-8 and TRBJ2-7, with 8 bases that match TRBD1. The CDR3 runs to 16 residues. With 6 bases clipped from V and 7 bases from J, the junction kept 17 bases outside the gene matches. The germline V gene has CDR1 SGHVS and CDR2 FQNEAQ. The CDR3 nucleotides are TGTGCCAGCAGGGAATGGAATCGAGGACAGGGAGGAGAGCAGTACTTC. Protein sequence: CASREWNRGQGGEQYF.

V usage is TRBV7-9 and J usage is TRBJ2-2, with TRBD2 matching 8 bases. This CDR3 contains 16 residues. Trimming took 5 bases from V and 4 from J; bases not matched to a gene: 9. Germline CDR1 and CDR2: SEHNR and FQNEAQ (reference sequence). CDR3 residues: CASSVSGGGVTGELFF. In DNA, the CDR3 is TGTGCCAGCAGCGTAAGCGGGGGAGGGGTCACCGGGGAGCTGTTTTTT.

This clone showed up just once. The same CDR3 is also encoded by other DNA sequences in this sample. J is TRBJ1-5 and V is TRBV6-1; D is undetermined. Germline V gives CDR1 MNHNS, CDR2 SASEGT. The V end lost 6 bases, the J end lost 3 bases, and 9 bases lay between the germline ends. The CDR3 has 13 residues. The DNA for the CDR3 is TGTGCCAGCAGGCAGGTAAACAATCAGCCCCAGCATTTT. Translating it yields CASRQVNNQPQHF.

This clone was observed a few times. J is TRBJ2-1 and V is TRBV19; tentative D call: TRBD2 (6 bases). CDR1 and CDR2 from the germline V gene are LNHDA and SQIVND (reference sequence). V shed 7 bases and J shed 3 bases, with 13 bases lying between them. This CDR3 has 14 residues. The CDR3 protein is CASKSPGDYNEQFF. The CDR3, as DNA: TGTGCCAGTAAGTCGCCGGGGGACTACAATGAGCAGTTCTTC. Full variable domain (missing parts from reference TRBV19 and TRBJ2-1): DGGITQSPKYLFRKEGQNVTLSCEQNLNHDAMYWYRQDPGQGLRLIYYSQIVNDFQKGDIAEGYSVSREKKESFPLTVTSAQKNPTAFYLCASKSPGDYNEQFFGPGTRLTVL.

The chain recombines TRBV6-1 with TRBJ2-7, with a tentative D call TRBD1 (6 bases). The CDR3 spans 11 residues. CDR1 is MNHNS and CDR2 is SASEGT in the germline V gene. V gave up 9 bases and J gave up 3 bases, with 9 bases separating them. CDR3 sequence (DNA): TGTGCCAGTGGACAGCACTACGAGCAGTACTTC. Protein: CASGQHYEQYF.

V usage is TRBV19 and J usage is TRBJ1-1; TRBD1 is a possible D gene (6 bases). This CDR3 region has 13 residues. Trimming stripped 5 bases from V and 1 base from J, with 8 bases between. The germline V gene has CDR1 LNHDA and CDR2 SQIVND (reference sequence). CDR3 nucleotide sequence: TGTGCCAGTAGTCGGACAGAGAACACTGAAGCTTTCTTT. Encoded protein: CASSRTENTEAFF.

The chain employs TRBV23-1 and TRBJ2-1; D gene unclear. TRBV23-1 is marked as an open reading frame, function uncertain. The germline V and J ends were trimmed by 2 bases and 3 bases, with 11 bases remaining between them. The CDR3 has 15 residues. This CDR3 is CASSQAAHRYNEQFF. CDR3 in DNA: TGCGCCAGCAGTCAAGCGGCTCACCGCTACAATGAGCAGTTCTTC.

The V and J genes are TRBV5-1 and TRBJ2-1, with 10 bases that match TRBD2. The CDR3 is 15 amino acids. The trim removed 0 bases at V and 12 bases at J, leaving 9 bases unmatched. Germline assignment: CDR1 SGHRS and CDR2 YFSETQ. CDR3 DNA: TGCGCCAGCAGCTTGGTTAGCGGGAGGACGCATGGGCAGTTCTTC. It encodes CASSLVSGRTHGQFF. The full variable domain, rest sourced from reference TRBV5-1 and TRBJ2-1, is KAGVTQTPRYLIKTRGQQVTLSCSPISGHRSVSWYQQTPGQGLQFLFEYFSETQRNKGNFPGRFSGRQFSNSRSEMNVSTLELGDSALYLCASSLVSGRTHGQFFGPGTRLTVL.